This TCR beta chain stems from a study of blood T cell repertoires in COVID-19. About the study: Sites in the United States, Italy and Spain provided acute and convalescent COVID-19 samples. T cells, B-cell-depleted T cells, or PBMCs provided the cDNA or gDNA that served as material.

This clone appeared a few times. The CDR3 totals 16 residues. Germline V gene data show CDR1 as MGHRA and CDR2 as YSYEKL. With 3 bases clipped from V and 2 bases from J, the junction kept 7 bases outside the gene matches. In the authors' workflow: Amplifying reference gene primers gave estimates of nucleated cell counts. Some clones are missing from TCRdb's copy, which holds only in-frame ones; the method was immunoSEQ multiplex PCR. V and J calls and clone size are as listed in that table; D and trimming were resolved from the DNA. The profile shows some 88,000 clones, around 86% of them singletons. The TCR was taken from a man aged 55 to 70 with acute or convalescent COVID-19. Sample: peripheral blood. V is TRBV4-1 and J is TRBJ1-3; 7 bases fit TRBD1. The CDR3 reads CASSQRTGLTGNTIYF. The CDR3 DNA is TGCGCCAGCAGCCAGCGGACAGGACTAACTGGAAACACCATATATTTT.